This record covers a single T cell receptor (beta chain). Antigen unknown. V lost 4 bases to trimming and J lost 2 bases, with 14 bases between them. The CDR3 contains 15 residues. The germline V gene encodes CDR1 MNHEY and CDR2 SMNVEV (reference sequence). This specimen belongs to a study of T cell responses to AZD1222 COVID-19 vaccine. TCRdb's table, derived via immunoSEQ multiplex PCR, lists solely in-frame clones and lacks some. This table holds about 110,000 clones, roughly 88% found once. Study-wide results and limits: Among vaccine-associated CD4 TCRs, coverage spanned spike, with dominance at 160-218 and 743-854.

This receptor was identified in an adult in good health. This chain joins TRBV27 and TRBJ1-2, with D unclear. Here the sequenced sample was peripheral blood, taken on day 0 of AZD1222 vaccination. The CDR3 here is CASSWTGLGNYGYTF. Written as DNA, the CDR3 is TGTGCCAGCAGTTGGACGGGGTTGGGAAACTATGGCTACACCTTC.